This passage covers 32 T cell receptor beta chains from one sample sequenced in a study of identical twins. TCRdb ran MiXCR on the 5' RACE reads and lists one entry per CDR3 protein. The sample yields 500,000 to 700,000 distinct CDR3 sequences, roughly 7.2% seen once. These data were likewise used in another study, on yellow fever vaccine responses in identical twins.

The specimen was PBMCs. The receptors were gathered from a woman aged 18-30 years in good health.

CDR3 coding DNA: TGTGCCAGCAGCCCTCCCCGAGGACGCGGCGAAACGAACACCGGGGAGCTGTTTTTT. Translated, it gives CASSPPRGRGETNTGELFF. The V call is TRBV21-1, the J call TRBJ2-2; TRBD2, the table's D call, was not compared with the DNA. TRBV21-1 is designated a pseudogene. CDR3 length equals 19 residues.

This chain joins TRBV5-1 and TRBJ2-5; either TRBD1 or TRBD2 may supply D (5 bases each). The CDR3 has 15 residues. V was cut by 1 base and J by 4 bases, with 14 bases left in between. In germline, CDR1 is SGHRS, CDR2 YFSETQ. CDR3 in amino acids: CASSLSGGRRETQYF. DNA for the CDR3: TGCGCCAGCAGCTTGAGTGGGGGTCGGAGAGAGACCCAGTACTTC.

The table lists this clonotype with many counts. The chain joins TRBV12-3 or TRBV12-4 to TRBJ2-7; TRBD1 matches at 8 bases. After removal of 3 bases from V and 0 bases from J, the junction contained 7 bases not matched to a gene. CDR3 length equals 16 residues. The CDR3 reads CASSFSGGGNSYEQYF. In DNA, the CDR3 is TGTGCCAGCAGTTTTTCAGGGGGCGGAAACTCCTACGAGCAGTACTTC.

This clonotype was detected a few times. The CDR3 DNA sequence: TGTGCCATCAGGCCCGGGGGAAGTAGCACAGATACGCAGTATTTT. As protein: CAIRPGGSSTDTQYF. The rearrangement uses TRBV10-3 and TRBJ2-3; possible D gene TRBD2, 6 bases. The CDR3 has 15 amino acids. The germline CDR1 and CDR2 sequences are ENHRY and SYGVKD. The V end was cut by 6 bases, the J end by 0 bases, with 13 bases between.

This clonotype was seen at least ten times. The CDR3 DNA is TGTGCCAGCAGTCCCTGGGGGGATCAGCCCCAGCATTTT. It translates to CASSPWGDQPQHF. This chain uses TRBV12-3 or TRBV12-4 with TRBJ1-5, with a possible D match to TRBD1 (5 bases). CDR3 length: 13 amino acids. Trimming left V 5 bases short and J 5 bases short, with 10 bases between.

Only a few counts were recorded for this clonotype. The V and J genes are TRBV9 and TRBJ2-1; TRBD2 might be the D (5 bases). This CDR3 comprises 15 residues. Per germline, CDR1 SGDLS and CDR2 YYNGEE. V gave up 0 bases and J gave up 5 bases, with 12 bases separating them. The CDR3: CASSVEASGHNEQFF. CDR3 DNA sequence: TGTGCCAGCAGCGTAGAAGCGAGCGGACACAATGAGCAGTTCTTC. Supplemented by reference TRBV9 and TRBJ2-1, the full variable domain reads DSGVTQTPKHLITATGQRVTLRCSPRSGDLSVYWYQQSLDQGLQFLIQYYNGEERAKGNILERFSAQQFPDLHSELNLSSLELGDSALYFCASSVEASGHNEQFFGPGTRLTVL.

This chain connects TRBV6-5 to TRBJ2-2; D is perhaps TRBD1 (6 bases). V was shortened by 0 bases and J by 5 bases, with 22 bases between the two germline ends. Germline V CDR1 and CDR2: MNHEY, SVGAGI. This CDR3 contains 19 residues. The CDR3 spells CASSYSSPYRAPGTGELFF. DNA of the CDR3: TGTGCCAGCAGTTACTCGTCCCCCTACAGGGCCCCGGGGACCGGGGAGCTGTTTTTT.

In DNA form, the CDR3 reads TGCAGCGGTGAGAGAGGGGTTGGGGCAGATACGCAGTATTTT. Translating gives CSGERGVGADTQYF. This chain links TRBV29-1 with TRBJ2-3; D possibly uses TRBD1 or TRBD2 (5 bases each). Germline V gene sequence: CDR1 SQVTM, CDR2 ANQGSEA. This CDR3 has 14 amino acids. V lost 7 bases, J lost 4 bases, and 18 bases lay in between.

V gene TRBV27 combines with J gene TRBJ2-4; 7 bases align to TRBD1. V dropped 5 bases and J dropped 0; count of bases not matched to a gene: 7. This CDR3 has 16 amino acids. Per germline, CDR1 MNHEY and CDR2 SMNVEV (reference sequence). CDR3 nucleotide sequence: TGTGCCAGCAGTACCCGGGACAGCTTAGCCAAAAACATTCAGTACTTC. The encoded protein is CASSTRDSLAKNIQYF.

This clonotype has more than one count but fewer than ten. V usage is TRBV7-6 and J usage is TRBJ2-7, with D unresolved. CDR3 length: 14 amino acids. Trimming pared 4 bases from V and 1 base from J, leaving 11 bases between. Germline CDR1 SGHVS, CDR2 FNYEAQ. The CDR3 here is CASSSDAISYEQYF. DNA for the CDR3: TGTGCCAGCAGCTCGGACGCAATATCCTACGAGCAGTACTTC.

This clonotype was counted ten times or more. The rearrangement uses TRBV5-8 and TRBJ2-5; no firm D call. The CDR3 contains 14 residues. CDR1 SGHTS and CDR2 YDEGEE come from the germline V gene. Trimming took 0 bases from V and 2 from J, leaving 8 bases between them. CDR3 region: CASSLALIQETQYF. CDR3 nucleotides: TGTGCCAGCAGCTTGGCTCTGATTCAAGAGACCCAGTACTTC.

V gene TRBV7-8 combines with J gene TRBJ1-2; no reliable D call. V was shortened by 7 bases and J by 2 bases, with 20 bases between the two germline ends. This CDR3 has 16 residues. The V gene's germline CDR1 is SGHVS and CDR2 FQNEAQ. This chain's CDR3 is CASKVESLQINYGYTF. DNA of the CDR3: TGTGCCAGCAAAGTAGAGTCCCTACAAATAAACTATGGCTACACCTTC.

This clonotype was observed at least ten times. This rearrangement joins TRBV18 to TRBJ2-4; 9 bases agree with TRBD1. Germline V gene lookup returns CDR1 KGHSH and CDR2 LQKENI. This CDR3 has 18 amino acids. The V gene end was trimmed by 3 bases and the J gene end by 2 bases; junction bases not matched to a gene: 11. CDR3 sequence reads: CASSPLPGQGPSKNIQYF. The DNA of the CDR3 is TGTGCCAGCTCACCGCTGCCGGGACAGGGCCCCTCCAAAAACATTCAGTACTTC.

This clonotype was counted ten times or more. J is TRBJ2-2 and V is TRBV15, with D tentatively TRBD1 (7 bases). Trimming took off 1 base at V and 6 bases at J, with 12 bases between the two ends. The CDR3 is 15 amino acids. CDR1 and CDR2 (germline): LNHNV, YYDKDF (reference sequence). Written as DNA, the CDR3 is TGTGCCACCAGCAGAGTCAGGGGGGCACCCGGGGAGCTGTTTTTT. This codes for CATSRVRGAPGELFF.

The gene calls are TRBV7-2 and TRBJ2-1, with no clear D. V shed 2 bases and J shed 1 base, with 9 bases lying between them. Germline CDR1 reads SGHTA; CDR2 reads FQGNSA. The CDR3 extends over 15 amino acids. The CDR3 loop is CASSLSPLSYNEQFF. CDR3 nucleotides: TGTGCCAGCAGCTTAAGCCCACTTTCCTACAATGAGCAGTTCTTC.

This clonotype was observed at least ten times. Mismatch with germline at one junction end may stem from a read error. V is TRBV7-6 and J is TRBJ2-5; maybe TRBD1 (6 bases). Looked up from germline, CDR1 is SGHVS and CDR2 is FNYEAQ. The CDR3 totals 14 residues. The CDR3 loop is CASSTRGVQETQYF. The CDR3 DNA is TGCGCCAGCAGCACCAGGGGCGTCCAAGAGACCCAGTACTTC. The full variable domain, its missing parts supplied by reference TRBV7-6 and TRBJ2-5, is GAGVSQSPRYKVTKRGQDVALRCDPISGHVSLYWYRQALGQGPEFLTYFNYEAQQDKSGLPNDRFSAERPEGSISTLTIQRTEQRDSAMYRCASSTRGVQETQYFGPGTRLLVL.

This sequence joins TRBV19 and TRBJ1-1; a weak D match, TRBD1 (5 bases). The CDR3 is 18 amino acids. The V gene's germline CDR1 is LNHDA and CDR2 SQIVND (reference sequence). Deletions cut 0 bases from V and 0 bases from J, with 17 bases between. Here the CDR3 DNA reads TGTGCCAGTAGTATAGATGGGGACGCGATACCCTTGAACACTGAAGCTTTCTTT. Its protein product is CASSIDGDAIPLNTEAFF.

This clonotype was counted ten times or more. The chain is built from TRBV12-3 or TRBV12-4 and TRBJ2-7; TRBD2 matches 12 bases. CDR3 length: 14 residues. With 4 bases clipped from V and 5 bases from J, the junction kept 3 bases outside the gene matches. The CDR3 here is CASSSSGRAHEQYF. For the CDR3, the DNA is TGTGCCAGCAGTTCTAGCGGGAGGGCCCACGAGCAGTACTTC.

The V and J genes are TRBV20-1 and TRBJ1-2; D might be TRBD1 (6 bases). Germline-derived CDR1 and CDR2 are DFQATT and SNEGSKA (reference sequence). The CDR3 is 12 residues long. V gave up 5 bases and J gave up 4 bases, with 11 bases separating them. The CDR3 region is CSAPTGSYGYTF. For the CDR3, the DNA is TGCAGTGCTCCCACAGGGAGCTATGGCTACACCTTC.

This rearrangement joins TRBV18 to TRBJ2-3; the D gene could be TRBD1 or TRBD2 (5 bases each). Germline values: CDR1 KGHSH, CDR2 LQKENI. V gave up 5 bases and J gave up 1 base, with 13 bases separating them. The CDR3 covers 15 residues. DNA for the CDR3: TGTGCCAGCTCAACAACCGGGACCGGCACAGATACGCAGTATTTT. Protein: CASSTTGTGTDTQYF. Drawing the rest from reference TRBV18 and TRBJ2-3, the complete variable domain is NAGVMQNPRHLVRRRGQEARLRCSPMKGHSHVYWYRQLPEEGLKFMVYLQKENIIDESGMPKERFSAEFPKEGPSILRIQQVVRGDSAAYFCASSTTGTGTDTQYFGPGTRLTVL.

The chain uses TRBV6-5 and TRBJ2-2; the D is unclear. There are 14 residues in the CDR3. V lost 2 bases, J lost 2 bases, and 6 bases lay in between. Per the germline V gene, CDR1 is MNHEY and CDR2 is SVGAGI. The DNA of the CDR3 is TGTGCCAGCAGTTACCGTGACAACACCGGGGAGCTGTTTTTT. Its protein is CASSYRDNTGELFF.

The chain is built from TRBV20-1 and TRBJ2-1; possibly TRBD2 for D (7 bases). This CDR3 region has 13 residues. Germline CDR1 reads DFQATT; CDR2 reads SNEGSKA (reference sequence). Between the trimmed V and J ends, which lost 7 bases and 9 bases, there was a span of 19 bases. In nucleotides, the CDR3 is TGCAGTGTTGGGAGGGGGGGCTTGGGTGAGCAGTTCTTC. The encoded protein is CSVGRGGLGEQFF.

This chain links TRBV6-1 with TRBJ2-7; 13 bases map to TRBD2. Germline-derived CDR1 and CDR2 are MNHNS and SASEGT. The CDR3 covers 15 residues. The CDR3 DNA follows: TGTGCCAGCAGGGAAGGGACTAGCGGGGTTTACGAGCAGTACGTC. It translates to CASREGTSGVYEQYV.

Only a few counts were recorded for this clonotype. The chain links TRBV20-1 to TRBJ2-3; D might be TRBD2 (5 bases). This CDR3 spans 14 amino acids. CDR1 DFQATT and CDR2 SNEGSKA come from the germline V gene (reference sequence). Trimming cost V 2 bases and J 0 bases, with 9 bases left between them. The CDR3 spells CSARSEGSTDTQYF. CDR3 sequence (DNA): TGCAGTGCTAGATCCGAGGGTAGCACAGATACGCAGTATTTT.

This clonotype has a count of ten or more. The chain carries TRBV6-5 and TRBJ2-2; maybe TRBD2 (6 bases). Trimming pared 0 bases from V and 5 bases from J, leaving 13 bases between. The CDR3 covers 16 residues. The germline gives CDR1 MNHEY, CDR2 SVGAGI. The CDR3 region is CASSYSNYGGTGELFF. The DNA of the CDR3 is TGTGCCAGCAGTTACTCGAATTATGGAGGGACCGGGGAGCTGTTTTTT.

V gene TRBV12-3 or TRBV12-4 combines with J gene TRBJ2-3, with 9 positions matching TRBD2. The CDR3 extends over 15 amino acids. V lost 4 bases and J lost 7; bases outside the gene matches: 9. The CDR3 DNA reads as TGTGCCAGCAGTTGGTTAGCGGGAGACGTATATACGCAGTATTTT. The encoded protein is CASSWLAGDVYTQYF.

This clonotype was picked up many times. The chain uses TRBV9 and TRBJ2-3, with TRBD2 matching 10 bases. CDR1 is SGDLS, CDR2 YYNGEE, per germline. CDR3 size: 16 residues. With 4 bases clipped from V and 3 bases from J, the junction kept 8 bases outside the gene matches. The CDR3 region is CASSMSAGGTTDTQYF. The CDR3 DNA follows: TGTGCCAGCAGCATGTCAGCGGGAGGGACGACAGATACGCAGTATTTT.

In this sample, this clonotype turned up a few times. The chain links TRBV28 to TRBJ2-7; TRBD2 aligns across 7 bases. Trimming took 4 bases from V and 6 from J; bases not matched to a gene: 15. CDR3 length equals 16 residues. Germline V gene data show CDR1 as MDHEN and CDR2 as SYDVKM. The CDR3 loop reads CASSSIYGRAYGEQYF. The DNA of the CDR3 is TGTGCCAGCAGTTCAATCTATGGGAGGGCCTACGGCGAGCAGTACTTC.

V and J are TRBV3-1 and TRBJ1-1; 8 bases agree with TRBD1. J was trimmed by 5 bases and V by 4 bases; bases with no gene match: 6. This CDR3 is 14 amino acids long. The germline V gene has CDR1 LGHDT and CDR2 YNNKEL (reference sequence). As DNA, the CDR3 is TGTGCCAGCAGCCGGGCCGACAGGGGAACTGAAGCTTTCTTT. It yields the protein CASSRADRGTEAFF.

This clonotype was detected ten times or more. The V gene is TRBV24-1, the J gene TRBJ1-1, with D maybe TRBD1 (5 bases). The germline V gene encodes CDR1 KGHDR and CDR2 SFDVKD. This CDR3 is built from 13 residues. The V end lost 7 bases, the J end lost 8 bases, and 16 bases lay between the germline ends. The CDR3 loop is CATRSTGGAEAFF. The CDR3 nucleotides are TGTGCCACCAGATCCACGGGTGGGGCGGAAGCTTTCTTT.

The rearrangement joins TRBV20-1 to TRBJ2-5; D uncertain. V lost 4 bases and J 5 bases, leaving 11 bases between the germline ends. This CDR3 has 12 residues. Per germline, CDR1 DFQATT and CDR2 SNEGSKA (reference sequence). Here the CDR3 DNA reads TGCAGTGCTAACCCCCAACAGGAGACCCAGTACTTC. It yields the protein CSANPQQETQYF.

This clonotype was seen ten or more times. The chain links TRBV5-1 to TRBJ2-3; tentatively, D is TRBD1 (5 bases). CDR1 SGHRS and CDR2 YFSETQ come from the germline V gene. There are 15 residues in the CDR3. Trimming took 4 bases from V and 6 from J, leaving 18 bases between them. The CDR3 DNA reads TGCGCCAGCAGCCAACCCGTCCAGGGTCTGGATACGCAGTATTTT. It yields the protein CASSQPVQGLDTQYF.